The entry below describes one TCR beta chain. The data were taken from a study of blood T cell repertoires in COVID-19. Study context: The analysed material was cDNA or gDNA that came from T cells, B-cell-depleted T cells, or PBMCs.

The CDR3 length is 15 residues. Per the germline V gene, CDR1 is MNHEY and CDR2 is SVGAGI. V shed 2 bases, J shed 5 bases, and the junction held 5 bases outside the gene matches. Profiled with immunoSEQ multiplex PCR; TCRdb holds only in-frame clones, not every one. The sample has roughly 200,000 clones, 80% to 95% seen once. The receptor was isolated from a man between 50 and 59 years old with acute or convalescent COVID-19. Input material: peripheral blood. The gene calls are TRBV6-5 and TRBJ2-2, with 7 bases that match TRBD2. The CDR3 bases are TGTGCCAGCAGTTACAGGGCAGCGGGGACCGGGGAGCTGTTTTTT. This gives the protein CASSYRAAGTGELFF.